This T cell receptor (beta chain) stems from a study of monozygotic twins with inflammatory bowel disease. Study-wide points: None of the different T cell subtypes could be distinguished from one another.

Total RNA input per TCR library was around 3,600 ng. Molecular identifiers with 6-nucleotide sample barcodes were added during cDNA synthesis via template switching. With the 5' RACE reads reprocessed, TCRdb shows one record per CDR3 protein and no DNA. The listing records 300,000 to 350,000 distinct CDR3 sequences. Worth noting for this clonotype: Its antigen remains unidentified.

This CDR3 spans 14 amino acids. Germline assignment: CDR1 MNHEY and CDR2 SVGAGI. This chain connects TRBV6-5 to TRBJ1-1; no DNA is available, so the TRBD1 call from TCRdb remains unchecked. Sequenced sample: blood. The source is a human donor with ulcerative colitis or Crohn's disease, or a healthy co-twin of an affected twin (not recorded which). The chain's CDR3 is CASSLGQTNTEAFF.